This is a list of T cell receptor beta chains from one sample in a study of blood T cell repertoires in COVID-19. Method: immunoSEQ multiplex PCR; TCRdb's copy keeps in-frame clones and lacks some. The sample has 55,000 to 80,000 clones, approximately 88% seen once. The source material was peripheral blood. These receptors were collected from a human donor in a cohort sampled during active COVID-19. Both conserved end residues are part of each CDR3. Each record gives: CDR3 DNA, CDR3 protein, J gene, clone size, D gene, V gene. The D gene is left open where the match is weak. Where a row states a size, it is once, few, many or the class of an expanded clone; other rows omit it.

CDR3 DNA: TGTGCCAGCAGCTTAGGGACAAGCATTGAAGCTTTCTTT; CDR3 protein: CASSLGTSIEAFF; J gene: TRBJ1-1; clone size: -; D gene: -; V gene: TRBV11-2
CDR3 DNA: TGTGCCAGCAGCCCCCGACAGGGATCCGCGCAGTATTTT; CDR3 protein: CASSPRQGSAQYF; J gene: TRBJ2-3; clone size: -; D gene: TRBD1; V gene: TRBV14
CDR3 DNA: TGCAGCGTGACAACCCCAGGACTAGCGGACTTTTACAATGAGCAGTTCTTC; CDR3 protein: CSVTTPGLADFYNEQFF; J gene: TRBJ2-1; clone size: once; D gene: TRBD2; V gene: TRBV29-1
CDR3 DNA: TGCGCCAGCAGGCAGACAGGGGGTCCTGAAAAACTGTTTTTT; CDR3 protein: CASRQTGGPEKLFF; J gene: TRBJ1-4; clone size: once; D gene: TRBD1; V gene: TRBV5-1
CDR3 DNA: TGTGCCAGCAGCCGAAAGCCCCCAGGGCAATATAGCAATCAGCCCCAGCATTTT; CDR3 protein: CASSRKPPGQYSNQPQHF; J gene: TRBJ1-5; clone size: -; D gene: -; V gene: TRBV6-6
CDR3 DNA: TGTGCCAGCAGTACCTTACTAGCGGGAGGACCCTACGAGCAGTACTTC; CDR3 protein: CASSTLLAGGPYEQYF; J gene: TRBJ2-7; clone size: -; D gene: TRBD2; V gene: TRBV27
CDR3 DNA: TGTGCCAGCAAAACCGGACAAACGAACACCGGGGAGCTGTTTTTT; CDR3 protein: CASKTGQTNTGELFF; J gene: TRBJ2-2; clone size: -; D gene: -; V gene: TRBV6-5
CDR3 DNA: TGCGCCAGCAGAGACCCCCCAGGGGTCTCTGAAGCTTTCTTT; CDR3 protein: CASRDPPGVSEAFF; J gene: TRBJ1-1; clone size: -; D gene: -; V gene: TRBV10-2
CDR3 DNA: TGTGCCAGCAGCCATAGACAGGGCCTTCATCAGCCCCAGCATTTT; CDR3 protein: CASSHRQGLHQPQHF; J gene: TRBJ1-5; clone size: -; D gene: TRBD1; V gene: TRBV27
CDR3 DNA: TGTGCCAGTAGGCGGACAGGGAACACTGAAGCTTTCTTT; CDR3 protein: CASRRTGNTEAFF; J gene: TRBJ1-1; clone size: few; D gene: TRBD1; V gene: TRBV19
CDR3 DNA: TGTGCCAGCAGCCAAACAGGGAACGGCTATGGCTACACCTTC; CDR3 protein: CASSQTGNGYGYTF; J gene: TRBJ1-2; clone size: -; D gene: -; V gene: TRBV6-4
CDR3 DNA: TGCGCCAGCAGCTTGGATGGCCTAGCAGTCGAGCAGTACTTC; CDR3 protein: CASSLDGLAVEQYF; J gene: TRBJ2-7; clone size: -; D gene: -; V gene: TRBV5-1
CDR3 DNA: TGTGCCATCAGTGCCGCTAGCCTCTCGAACACCGGGGAGCTGTTTTTT; CDR3 protein: CAISAASLSNTGELFF; J gene: TRBJ2-2; clone size: -; D gene: -; V gene: TRBV10-3
CDR3 DNA: TGTGCCAGCAGTTTCGTTTTAGGGGGACAAGAGACCCAGTACTTC; CDR3 protein: CASSFVLGGQETQYF; J gene: TRBJ2-5; clone size: -; D gene: -; V gene: TRBV28
CDR3 DNA: TGTGCCAGTAGTCCTCCGTCGTTTCTCTTTTCTGGAAACACCATATATTTT; CDR3 protein: CASSPPSFLFSGNTIYF; J gene: TRBJ1-3; clone size: -; D gene: -; V gene: TRBV19
CDR3 DNA: TGTGCCAGCAGTGAAAGGACAGGAGCTAACTATGGCTACACCTTC; CDR3 protein: CASSERTGANYGYTF; J gene: TRBJ1-2; clone size: -; D gene: TRBD1; V gene: TRBV6-1
CDR3 DNA: TGTGCCAGCAGCTTACGAACTAGTCGCGACTACAATGAGCAGTTCTTC; CDR3 protein: CASSLRTSRDYNEQFF; J gene: TRBJ2-1; clone size: few; D gene: -; V gene: TRBV5-6
CDR3 DNA: TGTGCCAGCAGCGGGCGGGACAGGACTTACAATGAGCAGTTCTTC; CDR3 protein: CASSGRDRTYNEQFF; J gene: TRBJ2-1; clone size: -; D gene: TRBD1; V gene: TRBV11-2
CDR3 DNA: TGTGCCAGCAGCCTAAGTCCTAGCCCTCCATACTACGAGCAGTACTTC; CDR3 protein: CASSLSPSPPYYEQYF; J gene: TRBJ2-7; clone size: -; D gene: -; V gene: TRBV7-9
CDR3 DNA: TGTGCCAGCTCCCAGGGACAGGGTGTGGGGACGAACTATGGCTACACCTTC; CDR3 protein: CASSQGQGVGTNYGYTF; J gene: TRBJ1-2; clone size: -; D gene: TRBD1; V gene: TRBV18
CDR3 DNA: TGTGCCAGCAGCACGGGACTAGTGGAGACCCAGTACTTC; CDR3 protein: CASSTGLVETQYF; J gene: TRBJ2-5; clone size: -; D gene: TRBD2; V gene: TRBV2
CDR3 DNA: TGTGCCAGCCTAGCCCGGGACAGGGGAAGGGAGCAGTACTTC; CDR3 protein: CASLARDRGREQYF; J gene: TRBJ2-7; clone size: -; D gene: TRBD1; V gene: TRBV28
CDR3 DNA: TGTGCCAGCAGCCAAGCCGCGACTAATGAAAAACTGTTTTTT; CDR3 protein: CASSQAATNEKLFF; J gene: TRBJ1-4; clone size: -; D gene: -; V gene: TRBV3-1/TRBV3-2
CDR3 DNA: TGTGCCAGCAGTTCCTACGATGGCTACACCTTC; CDR3 protein: CASSSYDGYTF; J gene: TRBJ1-2; clone size: -; D gene: -; V gene: TRBV28
CDR3 DNA: TGTGCCAGCAGTTCGAGGAATAACTATGGCTACACCTTC; CDR3 protein: CASSSRNNYGYTF; J gene: TRBJ1-2; clone size: -; D gene: -; V gene: TRBV6-2/TRBV6-3
CDR3 DNA: TGTGCCAGCAGCGCTGACAGGGACAATGAGCAGTTCTTC; CDR3 protein: CASSADRDNEQFF; J gene: TRBJ2-1; clone size: -; D gene: TRBD1; V gene: TRBV7-3
CDR3 DNA: TGTGCCAGCAGCTATAGAGGGGGGGCGAACACTGAAGCTTTCTTT; CDR3 protein: CASSYRGGANTEAFF; J gene: TRBJ1-1; clone size: -; D gene: -; V gene: TRBV7-9
CDR3 DNA: TGTGCCAGCAGGTACTTAGCGACCGGAATGAACACTGAAGCTTTCTTT; CDR3 protein: CASRYLATGMNTEAFF; J gene: TRBJ1-1; clone size: -; D gene: -; V gene: TRBV27
CDR3 DNA: TGTGCCAGCAGTTACATTCGAAACACCATATATTTT; CDR3 protein: CASSYIRNTIYF; J gene: TRBJ1-3; clone size: -; D gene: -; V gene: TRBV28
CDR3 DNA: TGTGCCAGCAGCACTCAAGCGGGAGGGCCGAAAGAGCAGTACTTC; CDR3 protein: CASSTQAGGPKEQYF; J gene: TRBJ2-7; clone size: -; D gene: TRBD2; V gene: TRBV5-8
CDR3 DNA: TGTGCCAGCAGTGTTTCCCTAGCGGTCTACGAGCAGTACTTC; CDR3 protein: CASSVSLAVYEQYF; J gene: TRBJ2-7; clone size: -; D gene: TRBD2; V gene: TRBV2
CDR3 DNA: TGTGCCAGCAGCTCGACTAGCGGGAAGATAAATGAGCAGTTCTTC; CDR3 protein: CASSSTSGKINEQFF; J gene: TRBJ2-1; clone size: -; D gene: TRBD2; V gene: TRBV7-9
CDR3 DNA: TGCGCCAGCAGCCAAGGGACTGAAGACAGGCCCACCTCCTACGAGCAGTACTTC; CDR3 protein: CASSQGTEDRPTSYEQYF; J gene: TRBJ2-7; clone size: -; D gene: -; V gene: TRBV4-1
CDR3 DNA: TGTGCCAGCAGCTTAGGGCTTAACAATGAGCAGTTCTTC; CDR3 protein: CASSLGLNNEQFF; J gene: TRBJ2-1; clone size: -; D gene: -; V gene: TRBV7-2
CDR3 DNA: TGTGCCAGCAGCTTAGAATTCTCCTATTTTTACAATGAGCAGTTCTTC; CDR3 protein: CASSLEFSYFYNEQFF; J gene: TRBJ2-1; clone size: -; D gene: -; V gene: TRBV7-8
CDR3 DNA: TGTGTCCAGCGGCTCCCATGCTCCTACAATGAGCAGTTCTTC; CDR3 protein: CVQRLPCSYNEQFF; J gene: TRBJ2-1; clone size: -; D gene: -; V gene: TRBV6-5
CDR3 DNA: TGCGCCAGTCAGGCACCTAGCGGAGGGAACACCGGGGAGCTGTTTTTT; CDR3 protein: CASQAPSGGNTGELFF; J gene: TRBJ2-2; clone size: -; D gene: TRBD2; V gene: TRBV10-2
CDR3 DNA: TGCGCCAGCAGCCCAACGGCAGGAATTGGCTACACCTTC; CDR3 protein: CASSPTAGIGYTF; J gene: TRBJ1-2; clone size: once; D gene: -; V gene: TRBV4-1
CDR3 DNA: TGCGCCAGCAGCCTCATCCCCCCCAGCGGTCGATCCACCGGGGAGCTGTTTTTT; CDR3 protein: CASSLIPPSGRSTGELFF; J gene: TRBJ2-2; clone size: -; D gene: -; V gene: TRBV4-1
CDR3 DNA: TGTGCCAGCAGTTTAAGTGGAAAGGGGCACAATGAGCAGTTCTTC; CDR3 protein: CASSLSGKGHNEQFF; J gene: TRBJ2-1; clone size: -; D gene: -; V gene: TRBV28
CDR3 DNA: TGTGCCAGCAGCGAGCCGGGGGGTCTCAATGGCTACACCTTC; CDR3 protein: CASSEPGGLNGYTF; J gene: TRBJ1-2; clone size: -; D gene: -; V gene: TRBV4-2
CDR3 DNA: TGTGCCAGCAGCTTACAGGGGACGAAAAACACTGAAGCTTTCTTT; CDR3 protein: CASSLQGTKNTEAFF; J gene: TRBJ1-1; clone size: -; D gene: -; V gene: TRBV7-2
CDR3 DNA: TGCGCCAGCAGCTTGGCTTCGGGGGGGCCTGGCTACACCTTC; CDR3 protein: CASSLASGGPGYTF; J gene: TRBJ1-2; clone size: -; D gene: -; V gene: TRBV5-1
CDR3 DNA: TGCGCCAGCAGCTTGGGGGGCAGGGAGACCCAGTACTTC; CDR3 protein: CASSLGGRETQYF; J gene: TRBJ2-5; clone size: -; D gene: -; V gene: TRBV5-1
CDR3 DNA: TGTGCCAGCAGTGACTCGGACAGTAACTATGGCTACACCTTC; CDR3 protein: CASSDSDSNYGYTF; J gene: TRBJ1-2; clone size: -; D gene: -; V gene: TRBV6-4
CDR3 DNA: TGTGCCAGTAGTGTAACCCAGGCGACTAATGAAAAACTGTTTTTT; CDR3 protein: CASSVTQATNEKLFF; J gene: TRBJ1-4; clone size: -; D gene: -; V gene: TRBV19
CDR3 DNA: TGTGCCAGTAGCTGGGGACAGGGCAGACAGCCCCAGCATTTT; CDR3 protein: CASSWGQGRQPQHF; J gene: TRBJ1-5; clone size: -; D gene: TRBD1; V gene: TRBV6-5
CDR3 DNA: TGTGCCACCAGTGAACCAAACAGGGCAGGGGAAAAACTGTTTTTT; CDR3 protein: CATSEPNRAGEKLFF; J gene: TRBJ1-4; clone size: once; D gene: -; V gene: TRBV24-1
CDR3 DNA: TGCGCCAGCAGTCAAACCTGGAGGTCCGGCACTGAAGCTTTCTTT; CDR3 protein: CASSQTWRSGTEAFF; J gene: TRBJ1-1; clone size: few; D gene: -; V gene: TRBV23-1
CDR3 DNA: TGTGCCAGCAGCGTACAGGGCGGGCTAGCGGGCCCCTTCCAGTTCTTC; CDR3 protein: CASSVQGGLAGPFQFF; J gene: TRBJ2-1; clone size: -; D gene: TRBD2; V gene: TRBV9